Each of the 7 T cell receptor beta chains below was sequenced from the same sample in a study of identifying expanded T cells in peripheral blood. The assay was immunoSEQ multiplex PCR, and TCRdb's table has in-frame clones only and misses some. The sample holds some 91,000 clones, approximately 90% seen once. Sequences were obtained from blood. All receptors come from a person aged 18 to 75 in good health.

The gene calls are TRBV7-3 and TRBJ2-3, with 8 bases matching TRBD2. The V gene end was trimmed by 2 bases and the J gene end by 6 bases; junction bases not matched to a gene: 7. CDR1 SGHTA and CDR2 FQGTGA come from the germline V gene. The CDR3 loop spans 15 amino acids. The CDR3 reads CASSLGGLVPDTQYF. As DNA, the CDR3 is TGTGCCAGCAGCTTAGGGGGACTAGTCCCCGATACGCAGTATTTT. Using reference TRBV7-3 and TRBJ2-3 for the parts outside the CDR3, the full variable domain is GAGVSQTPSNKVTEKGKYVELRCDPISGHTALYWYRQSLGQGPEFLIYFQGTGAADDSGLPNDRFFAVRPEGSVSTLKIQRTERGDSAVYLCASSLGGLVPDTQYFGPGTRLTVL.

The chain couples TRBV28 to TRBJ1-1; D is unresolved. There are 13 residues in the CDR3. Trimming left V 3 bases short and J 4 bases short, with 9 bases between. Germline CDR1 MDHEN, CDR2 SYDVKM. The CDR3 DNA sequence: TGTGCCAGCAGTTTTTCGGTGGCCACTGAAGCTTTCTTT. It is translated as CASSFSVATEAFF. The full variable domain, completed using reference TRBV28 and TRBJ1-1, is DVKVTQSSRYLVKRTGEKVFLECVQDMDHENMFWYRQDPGLGLRLIYFSYDVKMKEKGDIPEGYSVSREKKERFSLILESASTNQTSMYLCASSFSVATEAFFGQGTRLTVV.

This chain's CDR3 is CASTSRQRNTEAFF. The CDR3 nucleotides are TGTGCCAGCACCTCCAGACAGCGGAACACTGAAGCTTTCTTT. This rearrangement joins TRBV27 to TRBJ1-1; maybe TRBD1 (5 bases). V lost 7 bases to trimming and J lost 1 base, with 13 bases between them. The germline V gene has CDR1 MNHEY and CDR2 SMNVEV (reference sequence). The CDR3 has 14 amino acids.

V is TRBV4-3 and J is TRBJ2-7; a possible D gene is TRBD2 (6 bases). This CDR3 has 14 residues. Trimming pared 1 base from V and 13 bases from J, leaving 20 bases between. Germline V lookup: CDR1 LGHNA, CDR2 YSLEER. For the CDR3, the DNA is TGCGCCAGCAGCCAAGCCGGGGGTAACAACGTTCAATACTTC. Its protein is CASSQAGGNNVQYF.

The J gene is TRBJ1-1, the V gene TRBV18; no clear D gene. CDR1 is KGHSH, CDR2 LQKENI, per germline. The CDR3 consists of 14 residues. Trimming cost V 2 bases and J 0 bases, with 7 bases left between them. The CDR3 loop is CASSPKEMNTEAFF. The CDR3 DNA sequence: TGTGCCAGCTCACCAAAGGAAATGAACACTGAAGCTTTCTTT.

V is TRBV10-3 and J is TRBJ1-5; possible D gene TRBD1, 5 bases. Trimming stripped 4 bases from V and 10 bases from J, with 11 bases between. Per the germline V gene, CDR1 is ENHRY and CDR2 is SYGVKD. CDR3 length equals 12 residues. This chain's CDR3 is CAISGEGEPQHF. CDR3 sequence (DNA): TGTGCCATCAGTGGGGAAGGGGAACCCCAGCATTTT.

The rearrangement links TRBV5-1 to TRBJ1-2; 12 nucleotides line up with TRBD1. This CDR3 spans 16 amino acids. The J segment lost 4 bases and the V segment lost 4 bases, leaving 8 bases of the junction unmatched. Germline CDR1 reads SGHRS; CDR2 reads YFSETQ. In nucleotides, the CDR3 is TGCGCCAGCAGCAGGGGACAGGGGGCCACGGGCTATGGCTACACCTTC. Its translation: CASSRGQGATGYGYTF.